One T cell receptor beta chain is described in this entry. This record comes from a study of radiotherapy plus CTLA-4 blockade in lung cancer. Here immunoSEQ multiplex PCR was the method, and the copy in TCRdb shows in-frame clones only, minus some. The profile shows about 29,000 clones, more than 80% of them singletons. The germline gives CDR1 KGHSH, CDR2 LQKENI. The CDR3 is 16 amino acids. V lost 2 bases to trimming and J lost 2 bases, with 15 bases between them. This chain links TRBV18 with TRBJ2-5; D perhaps matches TRBD1 (5 bases). Sequencing was performed on peripheral blood, taken from a patient treated with radiotherapy plus ipilimumab. This TCR derives from a human donor with non-small cell lung cancer that progressed on radiotherapy plus ipilimumab. The DNA of the CDR3 is TGTGCCAGCTCACCAGTTATTGGGGCCCAACAAGAGACCCAGTACTTC. Residues: CASSPVIGAQQETQYF.